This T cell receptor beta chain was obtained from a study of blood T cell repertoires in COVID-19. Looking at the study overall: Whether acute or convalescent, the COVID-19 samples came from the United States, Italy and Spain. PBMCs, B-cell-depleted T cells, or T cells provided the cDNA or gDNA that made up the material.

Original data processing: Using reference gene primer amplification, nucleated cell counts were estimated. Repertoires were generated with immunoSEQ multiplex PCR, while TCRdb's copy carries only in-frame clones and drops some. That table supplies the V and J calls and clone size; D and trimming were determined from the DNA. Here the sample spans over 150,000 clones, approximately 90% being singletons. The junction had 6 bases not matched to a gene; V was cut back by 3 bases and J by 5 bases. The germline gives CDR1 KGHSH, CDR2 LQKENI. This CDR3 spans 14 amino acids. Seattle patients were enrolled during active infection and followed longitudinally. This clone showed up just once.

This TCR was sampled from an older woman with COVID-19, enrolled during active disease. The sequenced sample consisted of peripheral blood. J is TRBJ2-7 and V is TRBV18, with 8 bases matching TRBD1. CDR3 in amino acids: CASSPGTGENEQYF. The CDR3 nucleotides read TGTGCCAGCTCACCCGGGACAGGTGAGAACGAGCAGTACTTC.